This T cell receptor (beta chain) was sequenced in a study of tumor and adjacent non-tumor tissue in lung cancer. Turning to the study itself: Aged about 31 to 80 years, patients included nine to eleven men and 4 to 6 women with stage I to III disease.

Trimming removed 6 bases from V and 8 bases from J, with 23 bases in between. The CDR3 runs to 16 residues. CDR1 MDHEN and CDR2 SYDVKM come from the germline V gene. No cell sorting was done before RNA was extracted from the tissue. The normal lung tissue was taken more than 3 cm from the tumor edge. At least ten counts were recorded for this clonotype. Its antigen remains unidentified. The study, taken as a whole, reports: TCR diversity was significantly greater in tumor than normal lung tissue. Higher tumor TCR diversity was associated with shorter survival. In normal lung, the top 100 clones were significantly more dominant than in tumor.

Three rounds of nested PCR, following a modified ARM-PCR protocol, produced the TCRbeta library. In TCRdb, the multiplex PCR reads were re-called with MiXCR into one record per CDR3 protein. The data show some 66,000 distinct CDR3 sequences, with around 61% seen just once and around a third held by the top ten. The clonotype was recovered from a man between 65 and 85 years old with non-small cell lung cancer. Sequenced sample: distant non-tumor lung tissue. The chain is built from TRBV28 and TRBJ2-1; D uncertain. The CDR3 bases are TGTGCCAGCAGCCTAACCGGCGTCCAAATAAATGATGAGCAGTTCTTC. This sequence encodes CASSLTGVQINDEQFF.